What follows are 24 T cell receptor beta chains derived from one specimen sequenced in a study of blood T cell repertoires in COVID-19 (dated by TCRdb to about 2020). Libraries were prepared through the immunoSEQ multiplex PCR assay. TCRdb took over this immuneACCESS table, retaining in-frame rearrangements with V and J assigned. Such tables are incomplete; in checked studies, under half of the missing clones stem from an unresolved V gene, and the remainder is unexplained. This sample gives a few hundred thousand clones in total; around 88% of them show up just once. Of the sample, about 6% falls within the top ten clones. The material sequenced was PBMCs or T cells enriched from blood (not recorded which). The source of these receptors is a middle-aged woman who had recovered from COVID-19.

In DNA, the CDR3 is TGTGCCAGCAAGAGGGATAATACCATATATTTT. This encodes CASKRDNTIYF. The V and J genes are TRBV2 and TRBJ1-3; no clear D. Trimming took 7 bases from V and 10 from J, leaving 11 bases between them. The CDR3 runs to 11 residues. Germline V gene data show CDR1 as SNHLY and CDR2 as FYNNEI.

The chain is built from TRBV28 and TRBJ2-1; possibly TRBD1 for D (5 bases). Per germline, CDR1 MDHEN and CDR2 SYDVKM. V was trimmed by 7 bases and J by 0 bases, leaving 13 bases between them. The CDR3 consists of 15 residues. CDR3 nucleotide sequence: TGTGCCAGCAATATGGGGCGGAGCTCCTACAATGAGCAGTTCTTC. Amino acids: CASNMGRSSYNEQFF.

The J gene is TRBJ2-5, the V gene TRBV7-2, with 15 positions matching TRBD2. Germline values: CDR1 SGHTA, CDR2 FQGNSA. V lost 3 bases to trimming and J lost 6 bases; unmatched junction nucleotides: 11. The CDR3 has 18 residues. The CDR3 region is CASSLGLAGGPQAKTQYF. CDR3 sequence (DNA): TGTGCCAGCAGCTTGGGACTAGCGGGGGGACCCCAGGCCAAGACCCAGTACTTC.

The chain links TRBV29-1 to TRBJ1-2, with D perhaps matching TRBD1 (5 bases). Germline V gives CDR1 SQVTM, CDR2 ANQGSEA. Trimming pared 1 base from V and 7 bases from J, leaving 13 bases between. CDR3 size: 13 residues. CDR3 region: CSVEVRDFGGYTF. Here the CDR3 DNA reads TGCAGCGTTGAAGTCCGGGACTTTGGTGGCTACACCTTC.

The chain has TRBV28 and TRBJ1-2; 7 positions agree with TRBD1. The V segment lost 4 bases and the J segment 4 bases; nucleotides outside the gene matches: 9. The CDR3 contains 15 residues. CDR1 MDHEN and CDR2 SYDVKM come from the germline V gene. In DNA form, the CDR3 reads TGTGCCAGCAGTTCCACGACAGGGAACGGCTATGGCTACACCTTC. Its translation: CASSSTTGNGYGYTF.

This clone was recorded many times. The rearrangement uses TRBV20-1 and TRBJ2-7; 14 bases match TRBD2. Germline V gives CDR1 DFQATT, CDR2 SNEGSKA (reference sequence). The CDR3 extends over 14 amino acids. Losses at the gene ends were 3 bases for V and 6 bases for J; bases not matched to a gene: 4. As DNA, the CDR3 is TGCAGTGCTAGTCCGGGGACTAGCGGGAGCGAGCAGTACTTC. Translation: CSASPGTSGSEQYF.

The rearrangement joins TRBV10-3 to TRBJ1-5; 7 nucleotides agree with TRBD1. This CDR3 has 16 amino acids. V was clipped by 6 bases and J by 1 base; unmatched bases: 9. CDR1 ENHRY and CDR2 SYGVKD come from the germline V gene. The CDR3 DNA follows: TGTGCCATCAGCTCCTTTGACAGGGTGAGCAATCAGCCCCAGCATTTT. It specifies CAISSFDRVSNQPQHF.

There are a few counts of this clone. This chain links TRBV10-3 with TRBJ2-7; 8 nucleotides agree with TRBD2. Germline lookup yields CDR1 ENHRY and CDR2 SYGVKD. V dropped 10 bases and J dropped 1; count of bases not matched to a gene: 9. This CDR3 has 14 amino acids. CDR3 amino acids: CATKGSGTSYEQYF. The CDR3 bases are TGTGCCACTAAAGGTAGCGGGACGTCCTACGAGCAGTACTTC.

This chain uses TRBV29-1 with TRBJ2-1; a weak D match, TRBD2 (7 bases). The CDR3 has 15 amino acids. CDR1 SQVTM and CDR2 ANQGSEA come from the germline V gene. V was clipped by 6 bases and J by 4 bases, with 19 bases between them. CDR3 sequence (DNA): TGCAGCGTGGACTTAAGGGGGGGAGGGTACAATGAGCAGTTCTTC. Its protein is CSVDLRGGGYNEQFF.

The genes are TRBV6-5 and TRBJ2-1; D unclear. V dropped 2 bases and J dropped 4 bases, with 15 bases sitting between them. CDR3 length: 16 amino acids. Germline V gives CDR1 MNHEY, CDR2 SVGAGI. The CDR3 spells CASSYEGGRPYNEQFF. The CDR3 coding sequence is TGTGCCAGCAGTTACGAAGGCGGAAGACCATACAATGAGCAGTTCTTC.

V usage is TRBV7-2 and J usage is TRBJ1-4; 7 nucleotides agree with TRBD1. The V and J ends lost 1 base and 4 bases, in that order; junction bases with no gene match: 6. CDR1 is SGHTA, CDR2 FQGNSA, per germline. This CDR3 has 16 amino acids. The CDR3 reads CASSLGGQPINEKLFF. CDR3 sequence (DNA): TGTGCCAGCAGCTTAGGGGGACAGCCGATTAATGAAAAACTGTTTTTT.

This chain links TRBV24-1 with TRBJ2-3; 7 positions agree with TRBD2. Germline CDR1 KGHDR, CDR2 SFDVKD. CDR3 length: 18 residues. V was clipped by 2 bases and J by 2 bases; unmatched bases: 12. The CDR3 region has the DNA TGTGCCACCAGTGATTCGGATGGGACTACCTCTTTCACAGATACGCAGTATTTT. It is translated as CATSDSDGTTSFTDTQYF.

The chain joins TRBV28 to TRBJ2-1; TRBD2 is a possible D gene (6 bases). Trimming removed 7 bases from V and 4 bases from J, with 17 bases in between. The CDR3 totals 15 residues. Germline V CDR1 and CDR2: MDHEN, SYDVKM. The CDR3 DNA reads TGTGCCAGCACCCGCTCAGCGGGCGGTTACAATGAGCAGTTCTTC. It encodes CASTRSAGGYNEQFF.

The chain joins TRBV4-2 to TRBJ2-2; D not resolved. Germline V gene lookup returns CDR1 LGHNA and CDR2 YNFKEQ. CDR3 length equals 15 residues. Trimming took 1 base from V and 1 from J, leaving 7 bases between them. CDR3 protein: CASSQAYGNTGELFF. The CDR3 nucleotides are TGTGCCAGCAGCCAAGCATACGGGAACACCGGGGAGCTGTTTTTT.

The table lists this clone with a few counts. J is TRBJ2-1 and V is TRBV9; D might be TRBD2 (6 bases). Germline CDR1 SGDLS, CDR2 YYNGEE. V lost 4 bases to trimming and J lost 1 base, with 12 bases between them. The CDR3 runs 15 residues. The CDR3 loop reads CASSPGDPSYNEQFF. The CDR3 coding sequence is TGTGCCAGCAGCCCGGGGGACCCTTCCTACAATGAGCAGTTCTTC.

This clone has a handful of counts. This chain links TRBV27 with TRBJ1-4, with 7 bases aligning to TRBD1. The germline V gene has CDR1 MNHEY and CDR2 SMNVEV (reference sequence). The CDR3 has 14 residues. V lost 6 bases and J lost 6; bases outside the gene matches: 7. The CDR3 region has the DNA TGTGCCAGCAGCCAGACAGGGAATCATGAAAAACTGTTTTTT. Translating it yields CASSQTGNHEKLFF.

This chain uses TRBV2 with TRBJ1-1; D ambiguous. Trimming took 6 bases from V and 5 from J, leaving 13 bases between them. The CDR3 loop spans 13 amino acids. Germline lookup yields CDR1 SNHLY and CDR2 FYNNEI. CDR3 nucleotide sequence: TGTGCCAGCAGGGGCCCTTCTATGACTGAAGCTTTCTTT. It yields the protein CASRGPSMTEAFF.

The V gene is TRBV18, the J gene TRBJ1-2; D is uncertain. The germline V and J ends were trimmed by 2 bases and 8 bases, with 15 bases remaining between them. CDR3 length: 14 amino acids. Per the germline V gene, CDR1 is KGHSH and CDR2 is LQKENI. In DNA, the CDR3 is TGTGCCAGCTCACCAGAGAGAGGGATCTACGGCTACACCTTC. Encoded protein: CASSPERGIYGYTF. Full variable domain (remainder filled in from reference TRBV18 and TRBJ1-2): NAGVMQNPRHLVRRRGQEARLRCSPMKGHSHVYWYRQLPEEGLKFMVYLQKENIIDESGMPKERFSAEFPKEGPSILRIQQVVRGDSAAYFCASSPERGIYGYTFGSGTRLTVV.

This clone was counted between two and nine times. The chain carries TRBV13 and TRBJ2-1; 7 bases are a match to TRBD2. This CDR3 comprises 15 residues. CDR1 is PRHDT, CDR2 FYEKMQ, per germline (reference sequence). J was trimmed by 4 bases and V by 5 bases; bases with no gene match: 8. CDR3 nucleotides: TGTGCCAGCAGCCCTGGGGGGGGGTCATACAATGAGCAGTTCTTC. It translates to CASSPGGGSYNEQFF.

This clone has a handful of counts. V is TRBV28 and J is TRBJ1-2, with unresolved D. Trimming left V 4 bases short and J 3 bases short, with 3 bases between. The CDR3 extends over 11 amino acids. Germline V gives CDR1 MDHEN, CDR2 SYDVKM. The CDR3 protein is CASSSDYGYTF. CDR3 DNA: TGTGCCAGCAGTTCCGACTATGGCTACACCTTC.

J is TRBJ2-7 and V is TRBV30; TRBD1 matches at 11 bases. The CDR3 runs to 17 residues. The trim removed 4 bases at V and 2 bases at J, leaving 13 bases unmatched. Germline-derived CDR1 and CDR2 are GTSNPN and SVGIG (reference sequence). The CDR3 loop reads CAWTPRGGGQGAYEQYF. In nucleotides, the CDR3 is TGTGCCTGGACCCCCCGCGGCGGGGGACAGGGGGCCTACGAGCAGTACTTC.

The CDR3 loop reads CASSDRFEAFF. The CDR3 coding sequence is TGTGCCAGCAGCGACAGATTTGAAGCTTTCTTT. The chain links TRBV28 to TRBJ1-1; D perhaps matches TRBD1 (5 bases). Germline V gene sequence: CDR1 MDHEN, CDR2 SYDVKM. The V end was cut by 6 bases, the J end by 7 bases, with 9 bases between. This CDR3 is 11 amino acids long. The full variable domain, its missing parts supplied by reference TRBV28 and TRBJ1-1, is DVKVTQSSRYLVKRTGEKVFLECVQDMDHENMFWYRQDPGLGLRLIYFSYDVKMKEKGDIPEGYSVSREKKERFSLILESASTNQTSMYLCASSDRFEAFFGQGTRLTVV.

This clone was seen many times. J is TRBJ1-5 and V is TRBV2; a possible D gene is TRBD1 (6 bases). Germline V gives CDR1 SNHLY, CDR2 FYNNEI. CDR3 size: 16 residues. V dropped 4 bases and J dropped 0 bases, with 13 bases sitting between them. The DNA for the CDR3 is TGTGCCAGCAGTGTGGGGACATCCTTTAGCAATCAGCCCCAGCATTTT. Protein: CASSVGTSFSNQPQHF.

The rearrangement joins TRBV29-1 to TRBJ1-4; 8 nucleotides agree with TRBD1. The CDR3 is 15 amino acids. The germline gives CDR1 SQVTM, CDR2 ANQGSEA. The V gene end was trimmed by 7 bases and the J gene end by 0 bases; junction bases not matched to a gene: 7. CDR3 region: CSAGQGAATNEKLFF. The CDR3 nucleotides are TGCAGCGCTGGACAGGGAGCTGCAACTAATGAAAAACTGTTTTTT.